This T cell receptor beta chain is drawn from a study of cytomegalovirus exposure and HLA in healthy donors. Overall study results and limits: Later analysis indicated greater clonal expansion among HLA-associated TCR beta chains than among equally common other chains.

60 Vbeta and 13 Jbeta primers were used in PCR. Clones were sequenced by immunoSEQ multiplex PCR, and TCRdb holds only the in-frame ones, with some missing. Found here are 200,000 to 250,000 clones, approximately 88% of them singletons; the top ten hold 0.71%. CDR1 is DFQATT and CDR2 is SNEGSKA in the germline V gene (reference sequence). The CDR3 contains 11 residues. This clone has more than one count but fewer than ten. Its specificity is unknown. The chain has TRBV20-1 and TRBJ2-5; the match to TRBD2 covers 7 bases. Gene TRBJ2-7 matches the end of the DNA better, so the J call may be wrong. The sequence came from a boy aged 2 to 10 in good health and CMV-seronegative. The sequenced sample was PBMCs. This chain's CDR3 is CSALAEYEQYF. The DNA for the CDR3 is TGCAGTGCTCTAGCGGAGTACGAGCAGTACTTC.